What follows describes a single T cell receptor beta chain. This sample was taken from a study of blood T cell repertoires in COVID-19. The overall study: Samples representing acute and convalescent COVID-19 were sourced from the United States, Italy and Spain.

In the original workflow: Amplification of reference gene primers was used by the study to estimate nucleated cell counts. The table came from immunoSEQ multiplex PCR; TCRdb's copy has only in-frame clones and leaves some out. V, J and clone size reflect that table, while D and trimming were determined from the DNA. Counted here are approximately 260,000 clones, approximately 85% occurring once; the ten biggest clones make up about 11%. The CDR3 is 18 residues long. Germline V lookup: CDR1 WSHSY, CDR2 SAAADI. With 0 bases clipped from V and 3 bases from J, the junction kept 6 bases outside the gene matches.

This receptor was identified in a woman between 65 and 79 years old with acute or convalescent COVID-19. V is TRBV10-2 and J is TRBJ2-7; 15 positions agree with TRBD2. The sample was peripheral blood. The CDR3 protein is CASSESGTSGGTFYEQYF. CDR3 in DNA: TGCGCCAGCAGTGAGTCCGGGACTAGCGGGGGGACTTTCTACGAGCAGTACTTC.